This record looks at one T cell receptor (beta chain) sequence and its context. As yet, its antigen is unknown. This record comes from a study of T cell responses to AZD1222 COVID-19 vaccine. Some clones are missing from TCRdb's copy, which holds only in-frame ones; the method was immunoSEQ multiplex PCR. The profile covers around 130,000 clones, with approximately 85% appearing a single time and about 1.6% taken by the ten largest. Trimming took off 2 bases at V and 4 bases at J, with 16 bases between the two ends. The CDR3 spans 15 residues. Germline CDR1 is SGDLS and CDR2 is YYNGEE. Study results and caveats: Per reports, nearly half of all spike-specific TCRs target regions that are unmutated in variants. White British people made up most donors, females outnumbered males, and clonal diversity was possibly underestimated. Dominant at 160-218 and 743-854, vaccine-associated CD4 TCRs also spanned spike. Baseline seropositivity characterized only six AZD1222 recipients.

This material consisted of peripheral blood, taken on day 0 of AZD1222 vaccination. This clonotype was sampled from an adult in good health. This sequence joins TRBV9 and TRBJ2-7; no reliable D call. The CDR3 sequence: CASSVGPRLPYEQYF. CDR3 coding DNA: TGTGCCAGCAGCGTGGGTCCTAGGCTCCCATACGAGCAGTACTTC.